This is a list of T cell receptor beta chains from one sample in a study of preoperative IRX-2 immunotherapy in early breast cancer. Measured with immunoSEQ multiplex PCR; TCRdb has only the in-frame clones, and not every one. The data show roughly 25,000 clones, with around 87% seen just once and about 8.4% held by the top ten. Sequenced material: tumor tissue, taken after IRX-2 immunotherapy. Receptor source: a human donor with breast cancer. Both conserved end residues are part of each CDR3. D genes are given only for firm matches. Clone size is given for some rows only: seen once, a few or many times, or a class if the clone is expanded.

size | D | J | V | DNA | CDR3
. | . | TRBJ2-6 | TRBV5-6 | TGTGCCAGCAGCTTGGTGGGCGAGGGTTACTCTGGGGCCAACGTCCTGACTTTC | CASSLVGEGYSGANVLTF
. | . | TRBJ2-5 | TRBV5-4 | TGTGCCAGCAGCTTGGGTATTGGACAGCGGGTAGACTTTAGGTACTTC | CASSLGIGQRVDFRYF
. | TRBD2 | TRBJ2-7 | TRBV13 | TGTGCCAGCAGTATAACTAGCGGCTTTTCCTACGAGCAGTACTTC | CASSITSGFSYEQYF
. | . | TRBJ1-2 | TRBV6-5 | TGTGCCAGCAGGTTCCAGGGGTCTGGCTACACCTTC | CASRFQGSGYTF
. | . | TRBJ2-7 | TRBV5-6 | TGTGCCAGCAGCTTGCGGACCCCTAAGCAGTACTTC | CASSLRTPKQYF
. | . | TRBJ2-3 | TRBV28 | TGTGCCAGCTCTCGGACGCAAACCACAGATACGCAGTATTTT | CASSRTQTTDTQYF
. | . | TRBJ1-3 | TRBV23-1 | TGCGCCAGCAGTGTTTACCAGGGGAACGGAAACACCATATATTTT | CASSVYQGNGNTIYF
. | . | TRBJ2-1 | TRBV18 | TGTGCCAGCTCACCACCGGGGGCCGATGAGCAGTTCTTC | CASSPPGADEQFF
. | . | TRBJ2-1 | TRBV6-4 | TGTGCCAGCAGTGACGTGCCGGACGCGAACAATGAGCAGTTCTTC | CASSDVPDANNEQFF
. | . | TRBJ2-2 | TRBV28 | TGTGCCAGCAGCCAAGGACGGGAAGAACTCCCCGGGGAGCTGTTTTTT | CASSQGREELPGELFF
. | . | TRBJ1-4 | TRBV6-1 | TGTGCCAGCAGGGGGCCACATGAAAAACTGTTTTTT | CASRGPHEKLFF
. | . | TRBJ2-7 | TRBV4-3 | TGCGCCAGCAGCCCTTCTGATGCCGCCAGCGTGCAGTACTTC | CASSPSDAASVQYF
. | . | TRBJ1-3 | TRBV9 | TGTGCCAGCAGCGTAGGGAGGCAGGGGAGCTCTGGAAACACCATATATTTT | CASSVGRQGSSGNTIYF
. | . | TRBJ2-3 | TRBV19 | TGTGCCAGTAGTATCGGGGGAGTGAGCACAGATACGCAGTATTTT | CASSIGGVSTDTQYF
. | . | TRBJ1-2 | TRBV19 | TGTGCCAGTAGGATTCGGACTTCTAGCTATGGCTACACCTTC | CASRIRTSSYGYTF
. | TRBD1 | TRBJ2-7 | TRBV7-8 | TGTGCCAGCAGGACTACAGGGGGGAACGAGCAGTACTTC | CASRTTGGNEQYF
few | . | TRBJ1-3 | TRBV13 | TGTGCCAGCAGCTTAAGTACTGGAAACACCATATATTTT | CASSLSTGNTIYF
. | . | TRBJ1-1 | TRBV6-5 | TGTGCCAGCAGTCAATCGTTAATCACTGAAGCTTTCTTT | CASSQSLITEAFF
. | TRBD2 | TRBJ2-1 | TRBV7-9 | TGTGCCAGCAGCCCCCCGGGACTAGCGGGGGACGGTTCCTACAATGAGCAGTTCTTC | CASSPPGLAGDGSYNEQFF
. | . | TRBJ2-2 | TRBV6-5 | TGTGCCAGCAGGCCCAGGGCAAACACCGGGGAGCTGTTTTTT | CASRPRANTGELFF
. | . | TRBJ2-7 | TRBV2 | TGTGCCAGCAGTGAGCAGACGGAGCAGTACTTC | CASSEQTEQYF
. | . | TRBJ1-2 | TRBV10-3 | TGTGCCATCAGTGACTATGGCTACACCTTC | CAISDYGYTF
. | . | TRBJ2-1 | TRBV30 | TGTGCCTGGGGGGAAAGGATGGTTGGGCAGTTCTTC | CAWGERMVGQFF
. | . | TRBJ1-5 | TRBV2 | TGTGCCAGCAGTGAGCAGTTATTTCAGCCCCAGCATTTT | CASSEQLFQPQHF
. | . | TRBJ2-5 | TRBV14 | TGTGCCAGCAGCGCACCCTGGCCAGGGAAGAAATACTTC | CASSAPWPGKKYF
. | TRBD1 | TRBJ1-2 | TRBV28 | TGTGCCAGCAGATTAGGACAGGTTGGGTATGGCTACACCTTC | CASRLGQVGYGYTF
. | . | TRBJ2-3 | TRBV19 | TGTGCCAGTAGTATCCTCAGGGGTGGGTCAGATACGCAGTATTTT | CASSILRGGSDTQYF
. | . | TRBJ1-1 | TRBV6-1 | TGTGCCAGCAGGCCTCTCTCGGGAGCTTTCTTT | CASRPLSGAFF
. | TRBD1 | TRBJ1-2 | TRBV5-6 | TGTGCCAGCAGCGAGGACAGGGGGAGAGGCTACACCTTC | CASSEDRGRGYTF
. | TRBD2 | TRBJ2-7 | TRBV5-1 | TGCGCCAGCAGCGAGACTAGCGGGGGGACAAACTACGAGCAGTACTTC | CASSETSGGTNYEQYF
. | . | TRBJ1-5 | TRBV7-6 | TGTGCCAGCAGCTTAGGAGGGTCAGGGTGGAGACCCCAGCATTTT | CASSLGGSGWRPQHF
once | . | TRBJ2-3 | TRBV28 | TGTGCCAGCAGTGAGCCGAGGGGGAGCACAGATACGCAGTATTTT | CASSEPRGSTDTQYF
. | . | TRBJ2-1 | TRBV11-2 | TGTGCCAGCAGCACCCGGGGACTCAGAAATGAGCAGTTCTTC | CASSTRGLRNEQFF
. | . | TRBJ2-3 | TRBV5-5 | TGTGCCAGCAGCTCGAGAGATACGCAGTATTTT | CASSSRDTQYF
. | . | TRBJ1-1 | TRBV5-1 | TGCGCCAGCAGCTTGGGTCGCACCGCGGACACTGAAGCTTTCTTT | CASSLGRTADTEAFF
. | . | TRBJ2-2 | TRBV11-2 | TGTGCCAGCAGCCCTTTCTCCAGGGCACCCACCGGGGAGCTGTTTTTT | CASSPFSRAPTGELFF